The source of this T cell receptor beta chain is a study of preoperative IRX-2 immunotherapy in early breast cancer. The method was immunoSEQ multiplex PCR; TCRdb's version includes in-frame clones alone and lacks a portion of them. The sample consists of 15,000 to 25,000 clones, 70% to 90% of them appearing once. Noted treatment: preoperative locoregional IRX-2 cytokine immunotherapy. Preoperative locoregional IRX-2 cytokine immunotherapy was tested in the phase Ib source study. Trimming took off 1 base at V and 0 bases at J, with 7 bases between the two ends. Germline assignment: CDR1 GTSNPN and CDR2 SVGIG (reference sequence). This CDR3 is built from 14 residues. This clone has just a few counts.

This chain links TRBV30 with TRBJ1-3; D is uncertain. This sequence originates from a human donor with breast cancer. The sequencing used lymph node tissue, collected after IRX-2 immunotherapy. The CDR3 reads CAWSERASGNTIYF. CDR3 sequence (DNA): TGTGCCTGGAGTGAACGGGCCTCTGGAAACACCATATATTTT.